This T cell receptor (beta chain) was sequenced for a study of T cell responses to AZD1222 COVID-19 vaccine (TCRdb year 2021). For the study in its entirety: AZD1222 recipients with second doses at about 4 weeks or about 12 weeks were pooled, because spike-specific TCR depth and breadth did not differ between schedules. A total of 233 trial participants underwent TCR sequencing, of whom 207 had received two doses of AZD1222 and some 26 had received two doses of the MenACWY control vaccine. Enrollment into the trials was organized by age into subgroups of 18-55, 56-69 and 70-plus years, and those subgroups contained roughly 160, 29 and 62 TCR-sequenced participants, respectively. Results and caveats for the whole study, not just this receptor: Conclusions about previously exposed vaccinees are limited because only six or seven AZD1222 recipients were SARS-CoV-2 seropositive at baseline. Participants were mostly white British and included more females than males, and it was suggested by the authors that clonal diversity may have been underestimated. A significant rise in spike-specific TCR breadth and depth was observed after two AZD1222 doses relative to day 0 and relative to MenACWY recipients. Because no samples from the day 14 peak response were available, repertoires could be characterized only after the peak T cell response. In the small 56-69-year group, the increase in depth fell short of significance, most likely because of low power. The vaccine-associated CD4 TCRs covered the entire spike protein, and the dominant responses fell in regions 160-218 and 743-854. Nearly half of unique spike-specific TCRs reportedly recognized epitopes outside regions mutated in the B.1.351 and B.1.1.7 variants.

The CDR3 regions of human TCRbeta chains were subjected to immunosequencing. The authors processed their data as follows. TCRs in the repertoires were matched against a reference library of SARS-CoV-2-specific TCRs that had been generated with the MIRA antigen-specificity platform. Breadth meant the fraction of unique TCRs that were SARS-CoV-2-associated, whereas depth meant the fraction of total T cells that were SARS-CoV-2-associated. Using the MIRA data, each spike-specific TCR was assigned both to the spike region to which the TCR was reactive and to a CD4 or CD8 class. Log10-transformed breadth and depth values were compared by one-way ANOVA with Sidak's multiple comparisons tests. TCRdb stores this immuneACCESS table with in-frame sequences only. Part of the clones is absent; in the studies checked, under half of the shortfall reflects unresolved V genes, and no reason is known for the rest. For V, J and clone size, that table is used; D and trimming come from the DNA. The sample table shows some 130,000 clones, and 90% are seen once. Together, the top ten hold 1.5% to 2% of the sample.

V gives up 3 bases and J gives up 4 bases, and the segment between their germline ends measures 6 bases. The CDR3, from cysteine to phenylalanine, totals 13 residues. The retained sequence is limited to the CDR3, 39 bases, with the frame set at the first base. As encoded in the germline V gene, CDR1 is KGHSH while CDR2 is LQKENI. This specimen's time point label, interpreted: baseline before first vaccination. Samples from vaccinated people were obtained from the UK trials COV001 and COV002, which included a single-blind randomized controlled phase 2/3 trial of AZD1222 (ChAdOx1 nCoV-19) in healthy adults. Trial participant PBMC samples were collected at day 0 and day 28 after the second dose for TCRbeta chain sequencing. Turning to this clone: No cognate antigen has been identified for it. No much larger clone exists at a distance of one base, and base qualities are not known. The sample carries other DNA sequences with the same CDR3.

This specimen consisted of peripheral blood, obtained on day 0 of AZD1222 vaccination. The V gene is TRBV18 and the J gene is TRBJ2-2; the D region possibly corresponds to TRBD1 (5 bases align). This TCR was recovered from an adult in good health. The encoded CDR3 is CASSPQGTGELFF. The sequenced DNA is TGTGCCAGCTCACCCCAGGGCACCGGGGAGCTGTTTTTT. With the portions outside the CDR3 filled from the reference TRBV18 and TRBJ2-2 genes, the complete variable region becomes NAGVMQNPRHLVRRRGQEARLRCSPMKGHSHVYWYRQLPEEGLKFMVYLQKENIIDESGMPKERFSAEFPKEGPSILRIQQVVRGDSAAYFCASSPQGTGELFFGEGSRLTVL.